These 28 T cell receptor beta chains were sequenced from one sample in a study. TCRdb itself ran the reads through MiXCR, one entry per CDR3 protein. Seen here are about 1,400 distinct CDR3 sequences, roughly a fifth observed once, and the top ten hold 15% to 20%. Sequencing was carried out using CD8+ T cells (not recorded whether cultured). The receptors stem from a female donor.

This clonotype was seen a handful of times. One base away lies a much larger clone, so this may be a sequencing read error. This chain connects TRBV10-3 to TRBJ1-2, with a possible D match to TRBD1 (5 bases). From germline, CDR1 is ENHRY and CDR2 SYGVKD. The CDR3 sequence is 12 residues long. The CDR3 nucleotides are TGTGCCATCAGTGAGGGGGCTAGTGGCTTCACCTTC. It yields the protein CAISEGASGFTF.

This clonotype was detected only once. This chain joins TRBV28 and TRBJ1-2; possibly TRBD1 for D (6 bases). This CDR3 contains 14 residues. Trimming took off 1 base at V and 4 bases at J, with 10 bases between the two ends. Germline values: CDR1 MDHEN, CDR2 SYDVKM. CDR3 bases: TGTGCCAGCAGTTTATCGAAAGGGGGCTATGGCTACACCTTC. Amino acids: CASSLSKGGYGYTF.

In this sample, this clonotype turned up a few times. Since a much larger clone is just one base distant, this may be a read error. The CDR3 DNA reads as TGTGCCAGCAGCCTGGGCTGGGCGGGAAAAGCAGATACGCAGTATTTT. Its translation: CASSLGWAGKADTQYF. This sequence joins TRBV3-1 and TRBJ2-3, with D tentatively TRBD2 (6 bases). Germline V CDR1 and CDR2: LGHDT, YNNKEL (reference sequence). The CDR3 is made up of 16 amino acids. V gave up 4 bases and J gave up 4 bases, with 18 bases separating them.

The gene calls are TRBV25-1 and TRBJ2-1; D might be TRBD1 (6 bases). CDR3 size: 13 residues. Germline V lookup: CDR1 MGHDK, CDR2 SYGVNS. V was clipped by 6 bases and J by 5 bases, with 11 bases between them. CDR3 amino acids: CASSRGGDNEQFF. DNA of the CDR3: TGTGCCAGCAGCAGGGGTGGGGACAATGAGCAGTTCTTC. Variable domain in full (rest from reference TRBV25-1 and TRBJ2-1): EADIYQTPRYLVIGTGKKITLECSQTMGHDKMYWYQQDPGMELHLIHYSYGVNSTEKGDLSSESTVSRIRTEHFPLTLESARPSHTSQYLCASSRGGDNEQFFGPGTRLTVL.

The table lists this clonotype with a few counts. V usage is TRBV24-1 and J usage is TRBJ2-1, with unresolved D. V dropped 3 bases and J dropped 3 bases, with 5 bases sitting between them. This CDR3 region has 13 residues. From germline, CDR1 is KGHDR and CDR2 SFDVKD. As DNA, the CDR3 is TGTGCCACCAGTGATGACGACTACAATGAGCAGTTCTTC. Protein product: CATSDDDYNEQFF.

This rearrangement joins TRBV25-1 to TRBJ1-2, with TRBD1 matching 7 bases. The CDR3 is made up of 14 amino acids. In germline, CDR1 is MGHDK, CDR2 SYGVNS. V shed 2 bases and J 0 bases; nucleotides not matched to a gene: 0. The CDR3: CASSERGPNYGYTF. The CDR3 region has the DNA TGTGCCAGCAGTGAAAGGGGGCCTAACTATGGCTACACCTTC.

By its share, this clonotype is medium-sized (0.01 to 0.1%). CDR3 region: CASSLRGLLGYTF. CDR3 in DNA: TGTGCCAGCAGTTTACGGGGTTTGCTTGGCTACACCTTC. The chain combines TRBV27 with TRBJ1-2, with unresolved D. The germline CDR1 and CDR2 sequences are MNHEY and SMNVEV (reference sequence). The CDR3 has 13 residues. Deletions cut 2 bases from V and 7 bases from J, with 11 bases between.

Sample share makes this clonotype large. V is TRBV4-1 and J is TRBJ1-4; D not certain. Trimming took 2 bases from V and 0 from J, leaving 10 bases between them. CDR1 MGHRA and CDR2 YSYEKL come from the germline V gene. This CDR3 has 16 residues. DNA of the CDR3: TGCGCCAGCAGCCAAAACCCCGGGACAACTAATGAAAAACTGTTTTTT. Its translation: CASSQNPGTTNEKLFF.

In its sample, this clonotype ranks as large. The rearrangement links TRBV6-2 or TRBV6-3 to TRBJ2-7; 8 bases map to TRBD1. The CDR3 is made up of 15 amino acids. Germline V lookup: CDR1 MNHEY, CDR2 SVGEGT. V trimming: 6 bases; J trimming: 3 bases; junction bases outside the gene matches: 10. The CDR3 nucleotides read TGTGCCAGCAGCCTGACAGGGGACTCAGGCTACGAGCAGTACTTC. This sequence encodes CASSLTGDSGYEQYF.

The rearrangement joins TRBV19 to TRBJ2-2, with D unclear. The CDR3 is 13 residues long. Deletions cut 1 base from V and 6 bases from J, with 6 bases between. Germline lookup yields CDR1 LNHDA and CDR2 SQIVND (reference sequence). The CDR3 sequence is CASSIAVAGELFF. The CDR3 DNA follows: TGTGCCAGTAGTATAGCAGTAGCCGGGGAGCTGTTTTTT.

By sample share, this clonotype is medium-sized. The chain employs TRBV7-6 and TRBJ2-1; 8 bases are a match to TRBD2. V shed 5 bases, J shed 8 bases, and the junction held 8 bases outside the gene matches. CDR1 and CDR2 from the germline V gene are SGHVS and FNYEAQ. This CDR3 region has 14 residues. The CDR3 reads CASSPTGLVDEQFF. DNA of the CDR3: TGTGCCAGCAGCCCCACGGGACTAGTTGATGAGCAGTTCTTC.

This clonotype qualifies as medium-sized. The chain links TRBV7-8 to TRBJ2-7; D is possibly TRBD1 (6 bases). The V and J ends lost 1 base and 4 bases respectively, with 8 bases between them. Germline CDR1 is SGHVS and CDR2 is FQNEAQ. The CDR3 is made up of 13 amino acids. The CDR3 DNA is TGTGCCAGCAGCTTAGAACAGGGTTACGAGCAGTACTTC. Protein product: CASSLEQGYEQYF.

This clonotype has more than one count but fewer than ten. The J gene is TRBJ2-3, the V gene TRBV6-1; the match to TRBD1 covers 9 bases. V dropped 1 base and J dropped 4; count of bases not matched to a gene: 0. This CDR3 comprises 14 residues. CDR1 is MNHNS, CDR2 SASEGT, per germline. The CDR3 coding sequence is TGTGCCAGCAGTGAAGGACAGGGGGCAGATACGCAGTATTTT. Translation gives CASSEGQGADTQYF.

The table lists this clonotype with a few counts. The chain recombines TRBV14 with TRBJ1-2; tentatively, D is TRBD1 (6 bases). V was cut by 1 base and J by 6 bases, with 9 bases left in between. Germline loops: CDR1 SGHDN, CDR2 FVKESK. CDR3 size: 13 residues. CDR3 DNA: TGTGCCAGCAGCCAAGTGGGACACCATGGCTACACCTTC. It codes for CASSQVGHHGYTF.

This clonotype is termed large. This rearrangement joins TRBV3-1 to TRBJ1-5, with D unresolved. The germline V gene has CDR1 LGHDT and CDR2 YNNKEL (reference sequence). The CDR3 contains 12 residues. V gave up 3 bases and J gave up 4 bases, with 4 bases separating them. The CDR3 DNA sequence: TGTGCCAGCAGCCAGGGAAATCAGCCCCAGCATTTT. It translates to CASSQGNQPQHF.

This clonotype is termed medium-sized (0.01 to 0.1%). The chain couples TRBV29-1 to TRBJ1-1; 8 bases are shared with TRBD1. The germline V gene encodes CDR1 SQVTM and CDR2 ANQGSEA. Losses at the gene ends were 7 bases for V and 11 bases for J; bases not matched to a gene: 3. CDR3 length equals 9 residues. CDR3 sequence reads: CSADREAFF. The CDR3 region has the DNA TGCAGCGCGGACAGGGAGGCTTTCTTT.

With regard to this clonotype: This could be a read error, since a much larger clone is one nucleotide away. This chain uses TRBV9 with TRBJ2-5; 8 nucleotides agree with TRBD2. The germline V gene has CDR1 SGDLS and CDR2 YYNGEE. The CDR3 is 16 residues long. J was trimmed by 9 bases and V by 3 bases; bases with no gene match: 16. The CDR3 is CASSAGRGGVSEAQYF. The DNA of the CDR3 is TGTGCCAGCAGCGCAGGACGGGGGGGAGTTTCGGAGGCCCAGTACTTC.

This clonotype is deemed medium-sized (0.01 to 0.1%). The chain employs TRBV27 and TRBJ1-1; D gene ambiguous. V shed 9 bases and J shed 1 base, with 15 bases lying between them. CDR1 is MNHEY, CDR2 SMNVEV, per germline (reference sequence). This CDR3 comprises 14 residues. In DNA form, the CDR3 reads TGTGCCAGTAGGATGGGAGGGAAGAACACTGAAGCTTTCTTT. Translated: CASRMGGKNTEAFF.

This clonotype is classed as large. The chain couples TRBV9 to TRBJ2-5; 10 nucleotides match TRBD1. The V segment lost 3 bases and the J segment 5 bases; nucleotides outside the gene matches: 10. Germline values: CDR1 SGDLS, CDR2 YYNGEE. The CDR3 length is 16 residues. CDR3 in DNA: TGTGCCAGCAGCGCAGGACAGGGGGGAGTTTCGGAGACCCAGTACTTC. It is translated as CASSAGQGGVSETQYF.

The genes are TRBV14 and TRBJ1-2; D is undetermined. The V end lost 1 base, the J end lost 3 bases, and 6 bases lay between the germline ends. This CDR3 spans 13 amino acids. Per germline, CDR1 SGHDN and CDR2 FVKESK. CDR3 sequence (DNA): TGTGCCAGCAGCCAAGTAGGTCACTATGGCTACACCTTC. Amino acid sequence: CASSQVGHYGYTF.

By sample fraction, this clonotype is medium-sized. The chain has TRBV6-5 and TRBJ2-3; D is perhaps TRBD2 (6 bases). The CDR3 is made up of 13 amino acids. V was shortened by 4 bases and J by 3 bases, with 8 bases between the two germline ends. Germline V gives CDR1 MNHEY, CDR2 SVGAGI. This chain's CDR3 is CASSSGETDTQYF. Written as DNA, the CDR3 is TGTGCCAGCAGTTCGGGGGAAACAGATACGCAGTATTTT.

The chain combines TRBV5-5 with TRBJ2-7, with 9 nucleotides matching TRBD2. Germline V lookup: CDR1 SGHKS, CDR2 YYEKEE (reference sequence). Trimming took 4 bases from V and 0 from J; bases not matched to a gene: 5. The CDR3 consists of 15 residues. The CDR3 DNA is TGTGCCAGCAGCGCGAGCGGGAGGAACTCCTACGAGCAGTACTTC. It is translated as CASSASGRNSYEQYF.

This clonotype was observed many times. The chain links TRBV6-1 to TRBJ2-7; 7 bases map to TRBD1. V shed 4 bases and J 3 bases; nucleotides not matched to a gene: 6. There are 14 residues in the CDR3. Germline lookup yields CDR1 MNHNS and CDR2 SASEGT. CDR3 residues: CASSGDRPRYEQYF. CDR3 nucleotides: TGTGCCAGCAGTGGGGACAGACCCCGCTACGAGCAGTACTTC.

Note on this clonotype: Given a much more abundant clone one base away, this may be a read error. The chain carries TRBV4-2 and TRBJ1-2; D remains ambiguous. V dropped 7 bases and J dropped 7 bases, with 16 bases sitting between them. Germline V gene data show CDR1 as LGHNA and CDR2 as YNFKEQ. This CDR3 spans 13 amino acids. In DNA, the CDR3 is TGTGCCAGCATCCACGAGGATTCGGGTGGCTACACCTTC. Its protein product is CASIHEDSGGYTF.

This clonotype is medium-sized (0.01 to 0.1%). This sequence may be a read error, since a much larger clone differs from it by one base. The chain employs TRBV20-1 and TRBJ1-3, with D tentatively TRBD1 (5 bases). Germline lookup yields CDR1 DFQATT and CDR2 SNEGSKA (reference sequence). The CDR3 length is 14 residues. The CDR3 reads CSARGAGIGNAIYF. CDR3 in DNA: TGCAGTGCCAGAGGGGCGGGGATCGGAAACGCCATATATTTT.

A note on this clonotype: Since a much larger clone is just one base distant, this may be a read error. The DNA for the CDR3 is TGTGCCAGCAGCCCGTGGTCAGGGGGAGTTGTCACTGAAACTTTCTTT. This translates into CASSPWSGGVVTETFF. V usage is TRBV7-9 and J usage is TRBJ1-1; 7 nucleotides line up with TRBD1. The CDR3 spans 16 residues. CDR1 SEHNR and CDR2 FQNEAQ come from the germline V gene (reference sequence). The full variable domain, with the rest looked up from reference TRBV7-9 and TRBJ1-1, is DTGVSQNPRHKITKRGQNVTFRCDPISEHNRLYWYRQTLGQGPEFLTYFQNEAQLEKSRLLSDRFSAERPKGSFSTLEIQRTEQGDSAMYLCASSPWSGGVVTETFFGQGTRLTVV.

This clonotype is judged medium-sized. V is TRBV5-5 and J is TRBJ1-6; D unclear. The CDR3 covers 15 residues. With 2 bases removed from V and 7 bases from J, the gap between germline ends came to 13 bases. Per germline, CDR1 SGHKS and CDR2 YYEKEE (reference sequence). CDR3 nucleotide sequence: TGTGCCAGCAGCTTCTCGTTCAGGATGAATTCACCCCTCCACTTT. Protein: CASSFSFRMNSPLHF.

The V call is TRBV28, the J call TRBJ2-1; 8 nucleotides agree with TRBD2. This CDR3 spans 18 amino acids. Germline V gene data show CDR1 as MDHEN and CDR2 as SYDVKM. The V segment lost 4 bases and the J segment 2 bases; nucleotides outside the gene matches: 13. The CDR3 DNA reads TGTGCCAGCAGTTCGCAAGCGGGAGCCGGTGACACCTACAATGAGCAGTTCTTC. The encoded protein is CASSSQAGAGDTYNEQFF.